Listed below are T cell receptor beta chains from one sample, sequenced in a study of long-term antiretroviral therapy in people with HIV. Libraries were prepared by immunoSEQ multiplex PCR; TCRdb keeps only in-frame clonotypes and omits some of them. Among approximately 15,000 clones listed, 88% were seen once. The material sequenced was unsorted PBMCs, taken 6.9 years after starting antiretroviral therapy. The origin of the receptors is a man aged 45 to 65 with HIV. The conserved cysteine and the conserved F or W are not part of the CDR3 here. Each record gives: CDR3 protein, clone size, V gene, J gene. Rows give clone size only sometimes, using once, few, many, or a class for an expanded clone.

CDR3 protein: ASSQVSGKDEKLF
clone size: once
V gene: TRBV5-4
J gene: TRBJ1-4

CDR3 protein: ASRFVTGNTEAF
clone size: NA
V gene: TRBV5-6
J gene: TRBJ1-1

CDR3 protein: ASSLRGTSFGGELF
clone size: NA
V gene: TRBV11-1
J gene: TRBJ2-2

CDR3 protein: ASSQEYLNAEGDYGYT
clone size: NA
V gene: TRBV4-3
J gene: TRBJ1-2

CDR3 protein: ASSFVGTSGMRADTQY
clone size: NA
V gene: TRBV5-1
J gene: TRBJ2-3

CDR3 protein: ASSPDPDPYEQY
clone size: NA
V gene: TRBV7-2
J gene: TRBJ2-7

CDR3 protein: ASSVSGRAGGDNEQF
clone size: NA
V gene: TRBV6-1
J gene: TRBJ2-1

CDR3 protein: ASSPYRGRLDEQF
clone size: NA
V gene: TRBV6-1
J gene: TRBJ2-1

CDR3 protein: ASSQTDIYGYT
clone size: NA
V gene: TRBV5-6
J gene: TRBJ1-2

CDR3 protein: ASSLLFLAGGEQF
clone size: once
V gene: TRBV27
J gene: TRBJ2-1

CDR3 protein: ASSQDWQSTNQPQH
clone size: NA
V gene: TRBV4-3
J gene: TRBJ1-5

CDR3 protein: SVERRGQGPEAF
clone size: once
V gene: TRBV29-1
J gene: TRBJ1-1

CDR3 protein: AWRSTGTPNQPQH
clone size: NA
V gene: TRBV30
J gene: TRBJ1-5

CDR3 protein: ASSQVPYQELF
clone size: NA
V gene: TRBV14
J gene: TRBJ2-2

CDR3 protein: ASSHQPNTEAF
clone size: NA
V gene: TRBV7-3
J gene: TRBJ1-1

CDR3 protein: ASSLLTNNEKLF
clone size: NA
V gene: TRBV28
J gene: TRBJ1-4

CDR3 protein: ASSPRQGTNRWETQY
clone size: NA
V gene: TRBV28
J gene: TRBJ2-5

CDR3 protein: ASSWSRDWDTQY
clone size: few
V gene: TRBV25-1
J gene: TRBJ2-3

CDR3 protein: ASSELMNTEAF
clone size: NA
V gene: TRBV2
J gene: TRBJ1-1

CDR3 protein: ASSLAGFGNQPQH
clone size: NA
V gene: TRBV7-8
J gene: TRBJ1-5

CDR3 protein: ASSPLTTGVVGNTIY
clone size: NA
V gene: TRBV28
J gene: TRBJ1-3

CDR3 protein: ASSDNWGTSGLQPQH
clone size: few
V gene: TRBV6-1
J gene: TRBJ1-5

CDR3 protein: ASRSGSGRTDTQY
clone size: NA
V gene: TRBV5-1
J gene: TRBJ2-3

CDR3 protein: ASSLREANYGYT
clone size: NA
V gene: TRBV7-2
J gene: TRBJ1-2

CDR3 protein: ASSSTQGSETQY
clone size: NA
V gene: TRBV7-9
J gene: TRBJ2-5

CDR3 protein: ASSLIPGETQY
clone size: NA
V gene: TRBV6-6
J gene: TRBJ2-5

CDR3 protein: ASRPGGGRGPYGYT
clone size: NA
V gene: TRBV2
J gene: TRBJ1-2

CDR3 protein: ASSWGLAGGSYNEQF
clone size: NA
V gene: TRBV27
J gene: TRBJ2-1

CDR3 protein: ASSPPWDNEQF
clone size: NA
V gene: TRBV6-5
J gene: TRBJ2-1

CDR3 protein: ASSGTGVSYEQY
clone size: once
V gene: TRBV9
J gene: TRBJ2-7

CDR3 protein: ASSYSGTSRADTQY
clone size: NA
V gene: TRBV6-6
J gene: TRBJ2-3

CDR3 protein: SVAVAVSEQY
clone size: NA
V gene: TRBV29-1
J gene: TRBJ2-7

CDR3 protein: ASSPDREGNQPQH
clone size: NA
V gene: TRBV28
J gene: TRBJ1-5

CDR3 protein: ASSPLGIAGANVLT
clone size: NA
V gene: TRBV18
J gene: TRBJ2-6

CDR3 protein: ASSLGTGGAETQY
clone size: NA
V gene: TRBV11-1
J gene: TRBJ2-5

CDR3 protein: ASSPRGEQF
clone size: NA
V gene: TRBV11-1
J gene: TRBJ2-1

CDR3 protein: ASTVSGRANEQF
clone size: once
V gene: TRBV19
J gene: TRBJ2-1

CDR3 protein: ASSQTGSGNTIY
clone size: NA
V gene: TRBV7-9
J gene: TRBJ1-3

CDR3 protein: ASKQGATEAF
clone size: NA
V gene: TRBV6-6
J gene: TRBJ1-1